This paragraph reports one T cell receptor (beta chain). The sample has other DNA sequences that encode this CDR3 too. The data derive from a study of shared clonotypes between healthy human individuals. Assay used: immunoSEQ multiplex PCR; TCRdb lists only in-frame clones, some missing. The sample records about 2.3 million clones, 85% to 95% being singletons. CDR1 and CDR2 (germline): LNHDA, SQIVND (reference sequence). The CDR3 is 14 amino acids. J gave up 4 bases and V 4 bases, and 3 bases lay outside the gene matches. It was into CD45RA+ naive and CD45RA-negative memory subsets that the CD4+ cells were split.

The J gene is TRBJ1-5, the V gene TRBV19; 8 bases fit TRBD1. This sequence was found in a man between 18 and 35 years old in good health. Some clones in this sample may be carry-over from other donors' samples. Material for sequencing was naive CD4+ T cells from PBMCs. Indicated subset: CD45RA+ positively selected. In DNA, the CDR3 is TGTGCCAGTAGTACTACAGGGGGTAATCAGCCCCAGCATTTT. This gives the protein CASSTTGGNQPQHF.